These 3 T cell receptor beta chains share one sample of origin, sequenced in a study of blood T cells in healthy people across ages. Together with a sample-barcoded 5' primer, a J-beta primer mix was included in a second PCR lasting about 7 to 11 cycles. TCRdb fed the 5' RACE reads into MiXCR, producing one record per CDR3 protein. The table shows 790,000 or so distinct CDR3 sequences, with around three fifths occurring only once. Material for sequencing was blood. These receptors were obtained from a man aged 40-49 years in good health.

The chain employs TRBV9 and TRBJ2-5; TRBD2 matches 8 bases. Germline CDR1 reads SGDLS; CDR2 reads YYNGEE. The CDR3 is made up of 15 amino acids. The junction had 3 bases not matched to a gene; V was cut back by 0 bases and J by 2 bases. CDR3 sequence reads: CASSVAGLAQETQYF. The CDR3 bases are TGTGCCAGCAGCGTAGCCGGACTAGCACAAGAGACCCAGTACTTC.

On this clonotype itself: This sequence may be a read error, since a much larger clone differs from it by one base. This chain joins TRBV7-2 and TRBJ2-1; a weak D match, TRBD2 (6 bases). The germline V and J ends were trimmed by 1 base and 10 bases, with 14 bases remaining between them. The V gene's germline CDR1 is SGHTA and CDR2 FQGNSA. CDR3 length equals 14 residues. CDR3 in amino acids: CASSLVGGSYEQFF. The DNA of the CDR3 is TGTGCCAGCAGCTTAGTCGGGGGTTCCTACGAGCAGTTCTTC.

This chain joins TRBV2 and TRBJ1-2, with a tentative D call TRBD1 (5 bases). The CDR3 runs 12 residues. Trimming left V 7 bases short and J 5 bases short, with 11 bases between. CDR1 and CDR2 (germline): SNHLY, FYNNEI. The DNA for the CDR3 is TGTGCCAGCACGCAGGGAGAATATGGCTACACCTTC. It encodes CASTQGEYGYTF.